This TCR beta chain originates from a study of control samples from healthy donors and cancer patients. Assay: immunoSEQ multiplex PCR; the TCRdb copy retains only in-frame clones and omits some. The sample lists about 140,000 clones; around 88% were seen once. The germline CDR1 and CDR2 sequences are MDHEN and SYDVKM. This CDR3 spans 12 amino acids. Trimming left V 6 bases short and J 9 bases short, with 12 bases between. This clone was seen once. This rearrangement joins TRBV28 to TRBJ1-5; D is perhaps TRBD1 (5 bases). The sequence derives from a man aged 18 to 30 in good health. The sequenced material came from blood. The CDR3 coding sequence is TGTGCCAGCAGGACAGTTCCATCGCCCCAGCATTTT. As protein: CASRTVPSPQHF. Supplemented by reference TRBV28 and TRBJ1-5, the full variable domain reads DVKVTQSSRYLVKRTGEKVFLECVQDMDHENMFWYRQDPGLGLRLIYFSYDVKMKEKGDIPEGYSVSREKKERFSLILESASTNQTSMYLCASRTVPSPQHFGDGTRLSIL.